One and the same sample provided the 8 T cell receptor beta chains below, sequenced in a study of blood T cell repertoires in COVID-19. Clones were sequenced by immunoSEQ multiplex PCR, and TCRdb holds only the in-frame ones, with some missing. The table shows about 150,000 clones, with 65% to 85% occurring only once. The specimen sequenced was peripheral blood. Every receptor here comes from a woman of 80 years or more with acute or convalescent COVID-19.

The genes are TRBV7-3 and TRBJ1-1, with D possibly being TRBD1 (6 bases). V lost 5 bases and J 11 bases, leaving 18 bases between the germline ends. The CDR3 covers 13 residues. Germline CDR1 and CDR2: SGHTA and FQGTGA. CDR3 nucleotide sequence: TGTGCCAGCAGCCCGAACAGGGCCGGCTTGGCTTTCTTT. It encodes CASSPNRAGLAFF.

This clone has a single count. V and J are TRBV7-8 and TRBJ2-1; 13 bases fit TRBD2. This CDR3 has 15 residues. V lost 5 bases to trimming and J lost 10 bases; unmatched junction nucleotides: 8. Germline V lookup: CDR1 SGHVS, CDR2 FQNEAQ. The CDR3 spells CASSTSGGARWEQFF. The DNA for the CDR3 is TGTGCCAGCAGCACTAGCGGGGGGGCCAGGTGGGAGCAGTTCTTC.

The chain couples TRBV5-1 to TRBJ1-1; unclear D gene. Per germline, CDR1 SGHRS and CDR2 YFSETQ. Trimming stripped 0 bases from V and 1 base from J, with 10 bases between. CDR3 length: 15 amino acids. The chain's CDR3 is CASSLAAASNTEAFF. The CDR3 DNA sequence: TGCGCCAGCAGCTTGGCCGCAGCGTCGAACACTGAAGCTTTCTTT.

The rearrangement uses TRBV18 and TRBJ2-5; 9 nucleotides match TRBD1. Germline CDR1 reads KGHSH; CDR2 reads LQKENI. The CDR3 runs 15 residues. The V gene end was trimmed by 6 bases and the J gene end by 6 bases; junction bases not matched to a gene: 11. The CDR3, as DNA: TGTGCCAGCTCGTCGGACAGGGGACCCTACCAGACCCAGTACTTC. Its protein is CASSSDRGPYQTQYF.

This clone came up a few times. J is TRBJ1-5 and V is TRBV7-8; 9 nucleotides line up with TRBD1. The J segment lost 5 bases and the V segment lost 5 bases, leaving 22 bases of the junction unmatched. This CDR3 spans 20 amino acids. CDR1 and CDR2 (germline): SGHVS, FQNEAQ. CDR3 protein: CASSTRPGTGKNMIDQPQHF. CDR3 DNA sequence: TGTGCCAGCAGCACTAGGCCCGGGACAGGGAAGAACATGATAGATCAGCCCCAGCATTTT.

The CDR3 sequence: CASSIEGAGNQPQHF. The CDR3 DNA is TGTGCCAGTAGTATAGAGGGGGCTGGCAATCAGCCCCAGCATTTT. This rearrangement joins TRBV19 to TRBJ1-5; D is possibly TRBD1 (6 bases). The length of the CDR3 is 15 residues. Trimming removed 0 bases from V and 2 bases from J, with 8 bases in between. In germline, CDR1 is LNHDA, CDR2 SQIVND (reference sequence).

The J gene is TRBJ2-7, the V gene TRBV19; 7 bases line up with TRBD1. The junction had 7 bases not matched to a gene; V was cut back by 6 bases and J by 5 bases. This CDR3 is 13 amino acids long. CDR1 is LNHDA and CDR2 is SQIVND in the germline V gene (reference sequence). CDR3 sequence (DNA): TGTGCCAGTAGGAAGACAGGGCGGGACGAGCAGTACTTC. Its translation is CASRKTGRDEQYF.

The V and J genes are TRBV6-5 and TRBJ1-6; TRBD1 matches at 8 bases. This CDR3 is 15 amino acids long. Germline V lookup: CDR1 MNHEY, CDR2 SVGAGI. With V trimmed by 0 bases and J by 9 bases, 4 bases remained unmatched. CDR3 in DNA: TGTGCCAGCAGTTACTCGACAGGGGCAGCTTCACCCCTCCACTTT. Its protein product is CASSYSTGAASPLHF.